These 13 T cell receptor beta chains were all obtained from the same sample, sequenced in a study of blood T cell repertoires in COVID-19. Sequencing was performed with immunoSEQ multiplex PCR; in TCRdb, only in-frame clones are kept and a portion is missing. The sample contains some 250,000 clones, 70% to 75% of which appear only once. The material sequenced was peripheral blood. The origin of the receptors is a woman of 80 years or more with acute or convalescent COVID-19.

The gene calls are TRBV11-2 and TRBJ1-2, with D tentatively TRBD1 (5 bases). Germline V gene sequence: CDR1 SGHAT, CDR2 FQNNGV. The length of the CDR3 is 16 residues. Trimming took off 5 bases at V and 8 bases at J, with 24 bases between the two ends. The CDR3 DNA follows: TGTGCCAGCAGCCCTGGACACCCCAGCGGGGACTCAGGCTACACCTTC. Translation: CASSPGHPSGDSGYTF.

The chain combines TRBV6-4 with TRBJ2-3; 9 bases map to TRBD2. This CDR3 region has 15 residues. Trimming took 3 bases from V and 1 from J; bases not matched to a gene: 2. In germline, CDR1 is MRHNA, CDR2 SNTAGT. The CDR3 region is CASSERTSGTDTQYF. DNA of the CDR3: TGTGCCAGCAGTGAAAGGACTAGCGGCACAGATACGCAGTATTTT.

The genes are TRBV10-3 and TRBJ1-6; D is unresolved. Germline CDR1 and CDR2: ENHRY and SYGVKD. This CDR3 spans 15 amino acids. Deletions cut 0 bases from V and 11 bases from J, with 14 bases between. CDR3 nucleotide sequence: TGTGCCATCAGTGAGTCAATCTCGGTCCTGACACCCCTCCACTTT. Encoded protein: CAISESISVLTPLHF.

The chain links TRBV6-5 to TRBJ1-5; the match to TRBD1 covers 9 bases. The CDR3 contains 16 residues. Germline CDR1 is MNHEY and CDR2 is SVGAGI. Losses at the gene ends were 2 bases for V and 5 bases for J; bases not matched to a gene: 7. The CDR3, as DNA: TGTGCCAGCAGTTACGCGTCCCGGGACAGGGATCAGCCCCAGCATTTT. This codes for CASSYASRDRDQPQHF.

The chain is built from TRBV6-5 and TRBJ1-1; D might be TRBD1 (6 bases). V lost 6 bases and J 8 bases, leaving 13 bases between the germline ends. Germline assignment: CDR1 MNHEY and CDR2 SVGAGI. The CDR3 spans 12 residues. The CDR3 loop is CASSGSTGEAFF. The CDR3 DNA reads TGTGCCAGCAGCGGTTCGACAGGAGAAGCTTTCTTT.

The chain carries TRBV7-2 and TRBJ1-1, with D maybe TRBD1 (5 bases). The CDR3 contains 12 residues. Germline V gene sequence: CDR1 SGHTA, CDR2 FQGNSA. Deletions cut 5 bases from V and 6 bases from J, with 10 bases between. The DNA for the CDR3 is TGTGCCAGCAGCCGACAGTTCGCTGAAGCTTTCTTT. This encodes CASSRQFAEAFF.

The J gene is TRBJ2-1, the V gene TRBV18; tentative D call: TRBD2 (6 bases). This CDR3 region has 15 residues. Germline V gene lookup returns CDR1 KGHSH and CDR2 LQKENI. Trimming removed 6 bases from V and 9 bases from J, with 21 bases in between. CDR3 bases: TGTGCCAGCTCTCCTCAATACTCTAGCGCGCCTGAGCAGTTCTTC. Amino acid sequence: CASSPQYSSAPEQFF. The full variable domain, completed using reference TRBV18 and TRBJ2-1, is NAGVMQNPRHLVRRRGQEARLRCSPMKGHSHVYWYRQLPEEGLKFMVYLQKENIIDESGMPKERFSAEFPKEGPSILRIQQVVRGDSAAYFCASSPQYSSAPEQFFGPGTRLTVL.

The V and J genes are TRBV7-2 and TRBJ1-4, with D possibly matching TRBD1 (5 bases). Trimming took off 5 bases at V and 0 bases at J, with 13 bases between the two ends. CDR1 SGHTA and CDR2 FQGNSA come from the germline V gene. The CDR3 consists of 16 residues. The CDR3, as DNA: TGTGCCAGCAGCCCCGACAGACTGGCAACTAATGAAAAACTGTTTTTT. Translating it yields CASSPDRLATNEKLFF.

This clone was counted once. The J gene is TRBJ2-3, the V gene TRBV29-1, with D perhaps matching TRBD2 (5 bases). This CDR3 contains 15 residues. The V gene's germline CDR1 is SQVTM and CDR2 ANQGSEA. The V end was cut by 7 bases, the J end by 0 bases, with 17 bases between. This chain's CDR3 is CSAADRAVSTDTQYF. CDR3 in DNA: TGCAGCGCCGCGGATAGAGCGGTTAGCACAGATACGCAGTATTTT.

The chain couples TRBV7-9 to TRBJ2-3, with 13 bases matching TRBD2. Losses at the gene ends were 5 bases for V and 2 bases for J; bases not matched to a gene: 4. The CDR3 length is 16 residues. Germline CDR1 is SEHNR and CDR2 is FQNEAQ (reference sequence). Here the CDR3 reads CASSPGTSGTTDTQYF. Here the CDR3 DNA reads TGTGCCAGCAGCCCCGGGACTAGCGGGACCACAGATACGCAGTATTTT.

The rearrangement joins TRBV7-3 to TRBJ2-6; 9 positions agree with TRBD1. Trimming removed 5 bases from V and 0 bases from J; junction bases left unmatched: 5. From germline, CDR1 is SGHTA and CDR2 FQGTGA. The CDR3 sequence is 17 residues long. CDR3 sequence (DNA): TGTGCCAGCAGCCTGGGGACAGGGCGCTCTGGGGCCAACGTCCTGACTTTC. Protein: CASSLGTGRSGANVLTF.

This CDR3 is CASSPGTPAGSGANVLTF. The CDR3, as DNA: TGTGCCAGCAGCCCCGGGACACCCGCGGGTTCTGGGGCCAACGTCCTGACTTTC. This chain connects TRBV9 to TRBJ2-6, with D perhaps TRBD1 (6 bases). The CDR3 has 18 amino acids. Germline CDR1 is SGDLS and CDR2 is YYNGEE. Trimming shortened V by 4 bases and J by 1 base, and 18 bases separated the two germline ends.

Here the CDR3 DNA reads TGTGCCAGCAGCTTCCGGGACAGTACTAACTATGGCTACACCTTC. Translation: CASSFRDSTNYGYTF. J is TRBJ1-2 and V is TRBV11-2; 7 nucleotides align to TRBD1. The CDR3 spans 15 residues. The trim removed 3 bases at V and 0 bases at J, leaving 4 bases unmatched. CDR1 SGHAT and CDR2 FQNNGV come from the germline V gene.